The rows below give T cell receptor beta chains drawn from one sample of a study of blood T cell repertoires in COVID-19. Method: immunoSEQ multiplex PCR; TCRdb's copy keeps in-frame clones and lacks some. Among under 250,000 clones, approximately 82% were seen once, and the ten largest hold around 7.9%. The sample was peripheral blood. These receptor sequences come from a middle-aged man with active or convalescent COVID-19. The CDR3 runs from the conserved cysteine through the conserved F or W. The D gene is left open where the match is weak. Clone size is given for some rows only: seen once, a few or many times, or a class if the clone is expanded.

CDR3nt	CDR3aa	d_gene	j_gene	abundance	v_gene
TGTGCCAGCAGTGTCGGGACAGTTCAAGAGACCCAGTACTTC	CASSVGTVQETQYF	TRBD1	TRBJ2-5	.	TRBV7-2
TGTGCCAGCAGCTCCCGGGCAGGAGGCCAGCATTTT	CASSSRAGGQHF	.	TRBJ1-5	.	TRBV3-1/TRBV3-2
TGTGCCAGTCAAGACAGCTTCACCTACGAGCAGTACTTC	CASQDSFTYEQYF	.	TRBJ2-7	.	TRBV19
TGTGCCAGCAGCTGGGACCTACAGGGTGAGCAGTTCTTC	CASSWDLQGEQFF	.	TRBJ2-1	.	TRBV5-5
TGTGCCATCAGTGAAATAACAGGTCAGCCCCAGCATTTT	CAISEITGQPQHF	.	TRBJ1-5	.	TRBV10-3
TGTGCCAGCAGCCATACGAGGTACGAGCAGTACTTC	CASSHTRYEQYF	.	TRBJ2-7	once	TRBV3-1/TRBV3-2
TGCGCCAGCAGTCAATCCCCTAGCGGGAGGATGAGCTCCTACAATGAGCAGTTCTTC	CASSQSPSGRMSSYNEQFF	TRBD2	TRBJ2-1	.	TRBV23-1
TGTGCCAGCAGCCGAGTTCAGGGGAGTTCACCCCTCCACTTT	CASSRVQGSSPLHF	.	TRBJ1-6	.	TRBV7-3
TGTGCCAGCAGCTTAGCGGGCCGGCCCCAGCATTTT	CASSLAGRPQHF	.	TRBJ1-5	.	TRBV7-9
TGTGCCAGCAGCCCGGACAGGGGGCGCCCCAGGGGCATAGATACGCAGTATTTT	CASSPDRGRPRGIDTQYF	TRBD1	TRBJ2-3	.	TRBV6-2/TRBV6-3
TGTGCCAGTAGTATAGTGGGACAGGGAAGAAACACTGAAGCTTTCTTT	CASSIVGQGRNTEAFF	TRBD1	TRBJ1-1	.	TRBV19
TGTGCCAGTGGAACAGAAATATTTAGCGGGTCAAGCACAGATACGCAGTATTTT	CASGTEIFSGSSTDTQYF	TRBD2	TRBJ2-3	.	TRBV2
TGCGCCAGCAGCCCTCTAGCGGGTTCCTACAATGAGCAGTTCTTC	CASSPLAGSYNEQFF	TRBD2	TRBJ2-1	once	TRBV5-1
TGTGCCAGCAGCGCCCCAAATCAGCCCCAGCATTTT	CASSAPNQPQHF	.	TRBJ1-5	.	TRBV9
TGTGCCAGAATAAGTGGGGCAGGTTCATCGGGTTCTTACACCGGGGAGCTGTTTTTT	CARISGAGSSGSYTGELFF	.	TRBJ2-2	.	TRBV24-1
TGCGCCAGCAGCCAATCTCACAGGGATGTGGATTCACCCCTCCACTTT	CASSQSHRDVDSPLHF	.	TRBJ1-6	.	TRBV4-3
TGTGCCAGCAGTCCGGGGAGACGCTATGGCTACACCTTC	CASSPGRRYGYTF	.	TRBJ1-2	.	TRBV12-3/TRBV12-4
TGTGCCAGCAGCTTTCGAGGGACAGGGCCGAATGAAAAACTGTTTTTT	CASSFRGTGPNEKLFF	TRBD1	TRBJ1-4	.	TRBV11-3
TGTGCCAGCAGCTTGGGTTGGCAGGGGGCCCACGAGCAGTACTTC	CASSLGWQGAHEQYF	TRBD1	TRBJ2-7	once	TRBV5-6
TGTGCCATCAGTGAGAGACAGGGGGATCAGCCCCAGCATTTT	CAISERQGDQPQHF	TRBD1	TRBJ1-5	.	TRBV10-3
TGTGCCAGCAGCTTAGCCCAGGTTGACACAGATACGCAGTATTTT	CASSLAQVDTDTQYF	.	TRBJ2-3	.	TRBV11-2
TGTGCCAGCAGCCAAAACACAGGGTCCACTGAAGCTTTCTTT	CASSQNTGSTEAFF	.	TRBJ1-1	few	TRBV3-1/TRBV3-2
TGTGCCTGGCGGGCAGGGAGCAATCAGCCCCAGCATTTT	CAWRAGSNQPQHF	.	TRBJ1-5	.	TRBV30
TGTGCCATCAGTCAGATGACAGGCGTGTACACTGAAGCTTTCTTT	CAISQMTGVYTEAFF	.	TRBJ1-1	.	TRBV10-3
TGTGCCACCAGTGGACAGGGAGGTGGCTACACCTTC	CATSGQGGGYTF	TRBD1	TRBJ1-2	.	TRBV24-1
TGTGCCAGCAGCTTGGTACCGAGGCCTACTGAAGCTTTCTTT	CASSLVPRPTEAFF	.	TRBJ1-1	.	TRBV5-4
TGTGCTAGTGGCCCGGGACAGGGGAAACTTCAAGAGACCCAGTACTTC	CASGPGQGKLQETQYF	TRBD1	TRBJ2-5	.	TRBV12-5
TGTGCCAGCTCACCATTCGGGGGGATGGATGAAGCTTTCTTT	CASSPFGGMDEAFF	.	TRBJ1-1	.	TRBV18
TGTGCCAGCAGCCTTCTAGCGGCTCCGACCGGGGAGCTGTTTTTT	CASSLLAAPTGELFF	TRBD2	TRBJ2-2	.	TRBV9
TGCGCCAGCAGCCAAAATGTCGGGAGCCCCACAGAGACCCAGTACTTC	CASSQNVGSPTETQYF	.	TRBJ2-5	.	TRBV4-1
TGCGCCAGCAGCTCTGGACACGGCGAGCAGTACTTC	CASSSGHGEQYF	.	TRBJ2-7	.	TRBV5-1
TGCGCCAGCAGCCAAGAGGATGGGAGGGTAACTGAAGCTTTCTTT	CASSQEDGRVTEAFF	.	TRBJ1-1	.	TRBV4-1
TGTGCCTGGAGTACCGGGCCACGGGGGGAGACCCAGTACTTC	CAWSTGPRGETQYF	.	TRBJ2-5	.	TRBV30
TGTGCCAGCAACACTAAAGGGGTGAGCTCCTATAATTCACCCCTCCACTTT	CASNTKGVSSYNSPLHF	.	TRBJ1-6	.	TRBV2
TGTGCCAGCAGCCAAGGGCCGGGGAGCTCCTACGAGCAGTACTTC	CASSQGPGSSYEQYF	.	TRBJ2-7	.	TRBV3-1/TRBV3-2
TGCGCCAGCAGCTCCGGACTAGCGGTGAACACCGGGGAGCTGTTTTTT	CASSSGLAVNTGELFF	TRBD2	TRBJ2-2	.	TRBV5-1
TGTGCCAGCAGCCAATCTGAGGGGAGGAATGGCTACACCTTC	CASSQSEGRNGYTF	.	TRBJ1-2	.	TRBV3-1/TRBV3-2
TGTGCCAGCAGCGTCTCCGGGACAGAAAATGAAAAACTGTTTTTT	CASSVSGTENEKLFF	TRBD1	TRBJ1-4	.	TRBV9
TGTGCCAGCAGGGAGACTGGGTACACTGAAGCTTTCTTT	CASRETGYTEAFF	.	TRBJ1-1	.	TRBV6-5
TGTGCCAGCAGCTTTCAGGGAGGCGCTTGGGACACTGAAGCTTTCTTT	CASSFQGGAWDTEAFF	.	TRBJ1-1	few	TRBV11-2
TGTGCCACCAGTGATTGGACAAATAACTATGGCTACACCTTC	CATSDWTNNYGYTF	.	TRBJ1-2	once	TRBV24-1
TGCGCCAGCCATGGGACTAGCGGGGCCACAGATACGCAGTATTTT	CASHGTSGATDTQYF	TRBD2	TRBJ2-3	.	TRBV5-1
TGTGCCAGCTACTCTAGGTCCTACGAGCAGTACTTC	CASYSRSYEQYF	.	TRBJ2-7	.	TRBV6-6
TGCGCCAGCAGTGAGGGCCCCGGGGGGCAGTTCTTC	CASSEGPGGQFF	.	TRBJ2-1	.	TRBV10-1
TGCAGTGTATCACAGGGAGATGGCTACACCTTC	CSVSQGDGYTF	.	TRBJ1-2	once	TRBV20-1
TGTGCCAGCAGCATAGACAGGGGGAAAGGCTACACCTTC	CASSIDRGKGYTF	TRBD1	TRBJ1-2	once	TRBV7-2
TGTGCCAGCAGCGAGGGTGGGAACACTGAAGCTTTCTTT	CASSEGGNTEAFF	.	TRBJ1-1	once	TRBV5-4
TGCAGCGCCCTAGGGACAGGGAACCAGCCCCAGCATTTT	CSALGTGNQPQHF	TRBD1	TRBJ1-5	.	TRBV29-1
TGTGCCAGCAGTCCGCAGGAGGGGCCCTACGAGCAGTACTTC	CASSPQEGPYEQYF	.	TRBJ2-7	.	TRBV27
TGTGCCAGCAGCTTAATCGGGTCGGCGCTCAGGAGGCACGACGAGCAGTACTTC	CASSLIGSALRRHDEQYF	.	TRBJ2-7	.	TRBV11-3
TGTGCCACCTCCCTGAGAGGGTCCCACGAGCAGTACTTC	CATSLRGSHEQYF	.	TRBJ2-7	once	TRBV24-1
TGTGCCAGCTCACCATGGGACAGCGGTAACTATGGCTACACCTTC	CASSPWDSGNYGYTF	TRBD1	TRBJ1-2	.	TRBV18
TGTGCCAGCTCCCAGGGGGCCCCATCCTACGAGCAGTACTTC	CASSQGAPSYEQYF	TRBD1	TRBJ2-7	.	TRBV18
TGTGCCAGCAGCGTCCCTTACGAGCAGTACTTC	CASSVPYEQYF	.	TRBJ2-7	.	TRBV9
TGTGCCAGCTCACCTTACGCCCGGGAAAATGAGCAGTTCTTC	CASSPYARENEQFF	.	TRBJ2-1	.	TRBV18
TGTGCCAGCTCAGATTTTGGGACAGGGAAAGCTTTCTTT	CASSDFGTGKAFF	TRBD1	TRBJ1-1	.	TRBV18
TGCAGCGCGAAGGACCCCGGGGACACTGAAGCTTTCTTT	CSAKDPGDTEAFF	.	TRBJ1-1	.	TRBV29-1
TGCGCCAGCAGCTTTGGAGGGACAGGAACCTACGAGCAGTACTTC	CASSFGGTGTYEQYF	TRBD1	TRBJ2-7	once	TRBV5-1
TGTGCCTGGAGTTCAGGGGGGACTGAAGCTTTCTTT	CAWSSGGTEAFF	TRBD1	TRBJ1-1	.	TRBV30